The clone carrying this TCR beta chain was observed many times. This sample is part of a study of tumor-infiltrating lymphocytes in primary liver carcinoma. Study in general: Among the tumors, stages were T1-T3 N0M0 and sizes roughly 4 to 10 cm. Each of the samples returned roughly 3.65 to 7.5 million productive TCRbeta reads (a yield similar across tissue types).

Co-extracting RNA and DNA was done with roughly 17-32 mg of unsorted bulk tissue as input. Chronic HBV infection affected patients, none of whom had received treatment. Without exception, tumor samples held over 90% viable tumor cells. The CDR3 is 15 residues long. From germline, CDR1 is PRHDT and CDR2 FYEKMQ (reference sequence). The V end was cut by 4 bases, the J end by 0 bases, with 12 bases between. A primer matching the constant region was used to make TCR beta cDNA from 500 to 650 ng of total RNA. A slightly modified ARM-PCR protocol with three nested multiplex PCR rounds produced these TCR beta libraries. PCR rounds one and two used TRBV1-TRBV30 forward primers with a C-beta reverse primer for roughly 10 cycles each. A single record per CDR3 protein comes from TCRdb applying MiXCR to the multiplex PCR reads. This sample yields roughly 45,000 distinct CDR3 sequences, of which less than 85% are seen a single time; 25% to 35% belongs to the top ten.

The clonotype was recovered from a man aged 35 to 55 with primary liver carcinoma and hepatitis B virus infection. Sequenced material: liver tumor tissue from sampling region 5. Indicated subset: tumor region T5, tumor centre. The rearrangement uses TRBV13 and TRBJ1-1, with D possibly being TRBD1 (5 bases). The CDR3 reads CASSSSGTVNTEAFF. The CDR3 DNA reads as TGTGCCAGCAGCTCCTCCGGGACGGTGAACACTGAAGCTTTCTTT.